This T cell receptor beta chain was recovered during a study of cytomegalovirus exposure and HLA in healthy donors. Study-wide findings and caveats: For presence/absence analyses, sequencing depth was assumed to be roughly uniform across donors. Further analysis was carried out later, and it showed several of the most significant clusters appearing linked to common viral pathogens.

Regarding this clone: Its target is not known.

PCR primers comprised 60 Vbeta and 13 Jbeta primers. Under the authors' procedure: The count from a later analysis was 79 million or so unique TCR beta chains, some 11 million of them shared. TCRdb keeps only in-frame clones here, not all; method: immunoSEQ multiplex PCR. V, J and clone size derive from that table, while D and trimming were established from the DNA sequence. The sample carries 130,000 or so clones, just under 80% recorded once. Germline V gene data show CDR1 as LNHDA and CDR2 as SQIVND (reference sequence). V was trimmed by 5 bases and J by 8 bases, leaving 16 bases between them. The CDR3 contains 14 residues.

The clonotype originates from a woman aged 18-29 years in good health and CMV-seronegative. The source material was PBMCs. V gene TRBV19 combines with J gene TRBJ2-1, with D perhaps matching TRBD2 (5 bases). The DNA of the CDR3 is TGTGCCAGTAGTCCACCGTCGGGGAAATATGAGCAGTTCTTC. Protein: CASSPPSGKYEQFF. Drawing the rest from reference TRBV19 and TRBJ2-1, the complete variable domain is DGGITQSPKYLFRKEGQNVTLSCEQNLNHDAMYWYRQDPGQGLRLIYYSQIVNDFQKGDIAEGYSVSREKKESFPLTVTSAQKNPTAFYLCASSPPSGKYEQFFGPGTRLTVL.